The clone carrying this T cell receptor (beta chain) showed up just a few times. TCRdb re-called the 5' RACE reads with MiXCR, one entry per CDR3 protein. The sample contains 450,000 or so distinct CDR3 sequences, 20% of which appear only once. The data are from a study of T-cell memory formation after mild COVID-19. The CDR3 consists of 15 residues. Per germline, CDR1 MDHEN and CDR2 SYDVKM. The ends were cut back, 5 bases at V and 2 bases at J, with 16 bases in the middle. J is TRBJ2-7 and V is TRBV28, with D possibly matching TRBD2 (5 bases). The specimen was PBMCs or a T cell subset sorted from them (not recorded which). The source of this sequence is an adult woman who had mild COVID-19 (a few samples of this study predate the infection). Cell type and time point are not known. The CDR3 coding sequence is TGTGCCAGCAGTGGAGGTGTGACGTCAACCTACGAGCAGTACTTC. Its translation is CASSGGVTSTYEQYF.